This T cell receptor beta chain was sequenced in a study of blood T cell repertoires in COVID-19. Study-wide background: PBMCs, B-cell-depleted T cells, or T cells were the source of the cDNA or gDNA that made up the material.

This CDR3 is built from 16 residues. The ends lost 5 bases at V and 7 bases at J; junction bases unmatched: 12. Per the germline V gene, CDR1 is MDHEN and CDR2 is SYDVKM. Original processing notes: Reference gene primer amplification yielded estimated nucleated cell counts. TCRdb's copy holds only in-frame clones and misses some; the assay was immunoSEQ multiplex PCR. Clone size and V and J calls were adopted from that table, with D and trimming inferred from the DNA. The sample contains 450,000 to 500,000 clones, 80% to 90% of which appear only once. Recruitment covered 20 to 25 US areas and drew participants whose ages spanned roughly 18 to 89 years. Each participant's cohort was designated according to participant-reported clinical history. The table lists this clone with a few counts.

This TCR derives from a woman aged 60-75 years who had recovered from COVID-19. V usage is TRBV28 and J usage is TRBJ2-4; 9 bases agree with TRBD1. Sequencing used PBMCs or T cells enriched from blood (not recorded which). CDR3 residues: CASSPTGTGILNIQYF. The CDR3 DNA sequence: TGTGCCAGCAGTCCCACCGGGACAGGGATTCTCAACATTCAGTACTTC. Complete variable domain (other parts from reference TRBV28 and TRBJ2-4): DVKVTQSSRYLVKRTGEKVFLECVQDMDHENMFWYRQDPGLGLRLIYFSYDVKMKEKGDIPEGYSVSREKKERFSLILESASTNQTSMYLCASSPTGTGILNIQYFGAGTRLSVL.